Presented here are 23 T cell receptor beta chains from one specimen sequenced in a study of T-cell reconstitution after alpha-beta-depleted transplantation in children. The library targeted TCRbeta and was prepared with unique molecular identifiers. Each CDR3 protein is one row after TCRdb ran MiXCR on the PCR reads. The repertoire has about 490,000 distinct CDR3 sequences, roughly a tenth of them found once; the top ten carry just over 2%. The sequencing used PBMCs, collected before TCRalphabeta/CD19-depleted stem cell transplant. All receptors come from a child aged 2-15 years with inherited bone marrow failure, due to receive a stem cell transplant.

In its sample, this clonotype was seen many times. CDR3 nucleotides: TGTGCCAGCAGTTACGTAAACGAGCAGTACTTC. It encodes CASSYVNEQYF. The chain is built from TRBV12-3 or TRBV12-4 and TRBJ2-7; no firm D call. V gave up 4 bases and J gave up 5 bases, with 6 bases separating them. The CDR3 totals 11 residues.

The chain is built from TRBV4-2 and TRBJ2-7, with a possible D match to TRBD1 (6 bases). Trimming stripped 0 bases from V and 2 bases from J, with 14 bases between. Germline loops: CDR1 LGHNA, CDR2 YNFKEQ. The CDR3 has 16 amino acids. The DNA for the CDR3 is TGTGCCAGCAGCCAAGAAGGGGGAGACGGGGCCTACGAGCAGTACTTC. This codes for CASSQEGGDGAYEQYF.

In its sample, this clonotype was seen many times. The V call is TRBV27, the J call TRBJ2-3; 10 nucleotides line up with TRBD1. Germline V lookup: CDR1 MNHEY, CDR2 SMNVEV (reference sequence). The ends lost 3 bases at V and 3 bases at J; junction bases unmatched: 6. The CDR3 runs to 16 residues. In DNA, the CDR3 is TGTGCCAGCAGTTTTGGGACAGGGGTTCGGACAGATACGCAGTATTTT. Its translation: CASSFGTGVRTDTQYF.

This clonotype was observed a few times. V is TRBV7-2 and J is TRBJ2-1; D perhaps matches TRBD2 (7 bases). V gave up 5 bases and J gave up 0 bases, with 23 bases separating them. From germline, CDR1 is SGHTA and CDR2 FQGNSA. The CDR3 spans 19 residues. The CDR3 protein is CASSGGGLAAYYSYNEQFF. CDR3 coding DNA: TGTGCCAGCAGCGGAGGGGGTCTAGCGGCCTACTACTCCTACAATGAGCAGTTCTTC.

This clonotype has just a few counts. This chain uses TRBV7-2 with TRBJ1-1; no firm D call. The germline V gene encodes CDR1 SGHTA and CDR2 FQGNSA. The CDR3 is made up of 13 amino acids. V lost 1 base to trimming and J lost 5 bases, with 8 bases between them. CDR3 nucleotide sequence: TGTGCCAGCAGCTTAGTACGGGAGACTGAAGCTTTCTTT. Translation gives CASSLVRETEAFF.

This clonotype was counted at least ten times. The rearrangement joins TRBV11-2 to TRBJ2-1, with D tentatively TRBD1 (6 bases). V lost 4 bases and J 12 bases, leaving 13 bases between the germline ends. CDR1 and CDR2 (germline): SGHAT, FQNNGV. CDR3 size: 12 residues. CDR3 sequence (DNA): TGTGCCAGCAGCTCTACAGGGTTCGGGCAGTTCTTC. Residues: CASSSTGFGQFF.

Note on this clonotype: A much larger clonotype is one base distant, so this may be a read error. The rearrangement uses TRBV4-3 and TRBJ2-2, with D uncertain. The V and J ends lost 0 bases and 6 bases respectively, with 20 bases between them. The CDR3 is made up of 18 amino acids. The germline CDR1 and CDR2 sequences are LGHNA and YSLEER. The chain's CDR3 is CASSQEPREAWVAGELFF. The CDR3 bases are TGCGCCAGCAGCCAAGAGCCTCGAGAGGCTTGGGTGGCCGGGGAGCTGTTTTTT.

This clonotype came up many times. This chain connects TRBV4-3 to TRBJ2-3, with a weak D call TRBD2 (6 bases). The CDR3 covers 19 residues. The germline gives CDR1 LGHNA, CDR2 YSLEER. The V end was cut by 2 bases, the J end by 2 bases, with 23 bases between. In DNA, the CDR3 is TGCGCCAGCAGCCAACGTGTCCGGGGAGGCCGACTAGACACAGATACGCAGTATTTT. It translates to CASSQRVRGGRLDTDTQYF.

The CDR3 DNA reads TGTGCCAGCTCACTCACGACCGAAATGAACACTGAAGCTTTCTTT. This translates into CASSLTTEMNTEAFF. This rearrangement joins TRBV18 to TRBJ1-1; D remains ambiguous. Germline lookup yields CDR1 KGHSH and CDR2 LQKENI. This CDR3 has 15 amino acids. V lost 4 bases, J lost 0 bases, and 12 bases lay in between.

Many counts were recorded for this clonotype. This chain links TRBV5-1 with TRBJ1-3; D is unclear. The length of the CDR3 is 14 residues. Trimming shortened V by 3 bases and J by 4 bases, and 11 bases separated the two germline ends. CDR1 is SGHRS and CDR2 is YFSETQ in the germline V gene. The CDR3 bases are TGCGCCAGCAGCTGGACGGCTCCGGGAAACACCATATATTTT. Translating it yields CASSWTAPGNTIYF. Together with reference TRBV5-1 and TRBJ1-3, the CDR3 gives the full variable domain: KAGVTQTPRYLIKTRGQQVTLSCSPISGHRSVSWYQQTPGQGLQFLFEYFSETQRNKGNFPGRFSGRQFSNSRSEMNVSTLELGDSALYLCASSWTAPGNTIYFGEGSWLTVV.

The sample holds a few counts of this clonotype. The V call is TRBV2, the J call TRBJ2-7; no clear D gene. V was shortened by 2 bases and J by 2 bases, with 13 bases between the two germline ends. This CDR3 is built from 15 residues. Germline loops: CDR1 SNHLY, CDR2 FYNNEI. The CDR3 DNA is TGTGCCAGCAGTGAATTGGGAACCGCAGCCTACGAGCAGTACTTC. Translated, it gives CASSELGTAAYEQYF.

Many counts were recorded for this clonotype. At one of its ends the junction is not consistent with the germline gene, which may arise from a read error. J is TRBJ1-1 and V is TRBV6-6; possible D gene TRBD1, 5 bases. CDR1 MNHNY and CDR2 SVGAGI come from the germline V gene (reference sequence). The CDR3 is 12 amino acids. In DNA form, the CDR3 reads TGTGCCAGCAGTTACGGGACCGACGGCAGGGACTTT. It codes for CASSYGTDGRDF.

This clonotype has just a few counts. V gene TRBV19 combines with J gene TRBJ2-2; TRBD2 might be the D (7 bases). Germline CDR1 reads LNHDA; CDR2 reads SQIVND (reference sequence). The CDR3 is made up of 14 amino acids. Trimming cost V 4 bases and J 10 bases, with 16 bases left between them. The CDR3 protein is CASSRIAGAEELFF. The CDR3 region has the DNA TGTGCCAGTAGTAGGATCGCGGGGGCTGAGGAGCTGTTTTTT.

This clonotype has a count of ten or more. The chain combines TRBV5-1 with TRBJ2-2; D may be TRBD2 (6 bases). V dropped 4 bases and J dropped 1 base, with 14 bases sitting between them. The CDR3 is 16 residues long. Germline CDR1 and CDR2: SGHRS and YFSETQ. CDR3 DNA sequence: TGCGCCAGCAGCGTGAACTCTAGCGTGAACACCGGGGAGCTGTTTTTT. Amino acid sequence: CASSVNSSVNTGELFF.

Ten or more counts support this clonotype. The chain couples TRBV5-1 to TRBJ2-7; D may be TRBD1 (5 bases). There are 14 residues in the CDR3. V gave up 0 bases and J gave up 3 bases, with 10 bases separating them. CDR1 SGHRS and CDR2 YFSETQ come from the germline V gene. CDR3 coding DNA: TGCGCCAGCAGCTTGGAGGCAGGGTACTACGAGCAGTACTTC. This gives the protein CASSLEAGYYEQYF. Filled out from reference TRBV5-1 and TRBJ2-7, the complete variable domain reads KAGVTQTPRYLIKTRGQQVTLSCSPISGHRSVSWYQQTPGQGLQFLFEYFSETQRNKGNFPGRFSGRQFSNSRSEMNVSTLELGDSALYLCASSLEAGYYEQYFGPGTRLTVT.

The chain joins TRBV28 to TRBJ2-1; 8 bases are a match to TRBD2. This CDR3 spans 15 amino acids. Germline assignment: CDR1 MDHEN and CDR2 SYDVKM. Trimming cost V 8 bases and J 3 bases; bases outside gene matches: 9. DNA for the CDR3: TGTGCCAGCCGTCTCAGCGGGAGTGTCTACAATGAGCAGTTCTTC. Its protein product is CASRLSGSVYNEQFF.

In this sample, this clonotype turned up a few times. The DNA for the CDR3 is TGTGCCAGCAGCTTAGTCGGGAGGGCCGGTTGGTCCTACAATGAGCAGTTCTTC. Encoded protein: CASSLVGRAGWSYNEQFF. The chain recombines TRBV11-2 with TRBJ2-1, with 8 nucleotides matching TRBD2. The length of the CDR3 is 18 residues. The germline CDR1 and CDR2 sequences are SGHAT and FQNNGV. Trimming took 1 base from V and 1 from J; bases not matched to a gene: 9.

This clonotype was detected many times. The chain couples TRBV12-3 or TRBV12-4 to TRBJ2-1; TRBD1 is a possible D gene (5 bases). This CDR3 comprises 15 residues. V was pared by 6 bases and J by 3 bases, with 15 bases between. CDR3 sequence reads: CASSVREGYYNEQFF. The CDR3 DNA reads as TGTGCCAGCAGCGTCAGGGAAGGGTACTACAATGAGCAGTTCTTC.

In this sample, this clonotype turned up many times. The V and J genes are TRBV11-2 and TRBJ2-3; D gene ambiguous. Trimming shortened V by 3 bases and J by 0 bases, and 10 bases separated the two germline ends. Germline V gene lookup returns CDR1 SGHAT and CDR2 FQNNGV. CDR3 length equals 15 residues. In DNA form, the CDR3 reads TGTGCCAGCAGCTTGGCCAACCCCAGCACAGATACGCAGTATTTT. Its translation: CASSLANPSTDTQYF.

This clonotype was detected ten times or more. The chain links TRBV20-1 to TRBJ1-1; D is unresolved. The CDR3 consists of 15 residues. Trimming took off 5 bases at V and 0 bases at J, with 16 bases between the two ends. Germline loops: CDR1 DFQATT, CDR2 SNEGSKA (reference sequence). CDR3 in amino acids: CSADRSIPMNTEAFF. In nucleotides, the CDR3 is TGCAGTGCTGACCGGAGCATTCCAATGAACACTGAAGCTTTCTTT.

This clonotype was found a few times. The rearrangement links TRBV7-8 to TRBJ1-2; D is possibly TRBD1 (5 bases). CDR3 length: 14 amino acids. Germline CDR1 is SGHVS and CDR2 is FQNEAQ. Trimming took 0 bases from V and 6 from J, leaving 11 bases between them. The CDR3 DNA reads as TGTGCCAGCAGCTTAGCGCAGGGCGGCGATGGCTACACCTTC. This codes for CASSLAQGGDGYTF.

This clonotype appeared many times. The rearrangement links TRBV7-9 to TRBJ2-3; D not certain. V was trimmed by 2 bases and J by 1 base, leaving 7 bases between them. This CDR3 is 14 amino acids long. Per the germline V gene, CDR1 is SEHNR and CDR2 is FQNEAQ (reference sequence). Written as DNA, the CDR3 is TGTGCCAGCAGCTTATTAATGCGCACAGATACGCAGTATTTT. Its translation is CASSLLMRTDTQYF.

This clonotype was seen many times. This chain joins TRBV6-5 and TRBJ1-2, with unresolved D. V dropped 1 base and J dropped 4 bases, with 10 bases sitting between them. CDR1 is MNHEY, CDR2 SVGAGI, per germline. The CDR3 runs 14 residues. CDR3 protein: CASSYLGSPYGYTF. The CDR3 bases are TGTGCCAGCAGTTACTTAGGATCCCCCTATGGCTACACCTTC.